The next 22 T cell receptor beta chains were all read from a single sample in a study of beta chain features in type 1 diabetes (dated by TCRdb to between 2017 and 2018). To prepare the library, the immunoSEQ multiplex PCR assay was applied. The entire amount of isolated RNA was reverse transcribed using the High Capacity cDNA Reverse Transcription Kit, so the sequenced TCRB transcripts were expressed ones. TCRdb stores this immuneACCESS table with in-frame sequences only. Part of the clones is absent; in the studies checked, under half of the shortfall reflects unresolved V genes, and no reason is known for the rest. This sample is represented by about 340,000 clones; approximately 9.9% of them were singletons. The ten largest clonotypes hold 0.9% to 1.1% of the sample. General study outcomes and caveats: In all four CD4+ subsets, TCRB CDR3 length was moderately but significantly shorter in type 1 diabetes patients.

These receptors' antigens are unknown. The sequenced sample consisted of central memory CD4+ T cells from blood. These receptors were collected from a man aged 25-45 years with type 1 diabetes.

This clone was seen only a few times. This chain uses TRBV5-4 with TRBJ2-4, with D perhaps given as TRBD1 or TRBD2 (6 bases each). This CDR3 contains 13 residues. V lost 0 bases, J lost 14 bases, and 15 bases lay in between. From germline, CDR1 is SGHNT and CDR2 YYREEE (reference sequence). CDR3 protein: CASSLETGAGEYF. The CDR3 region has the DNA TGTGCCAGCAGCTTGGAAACGGGGGCAGGGGAGTACTTC.

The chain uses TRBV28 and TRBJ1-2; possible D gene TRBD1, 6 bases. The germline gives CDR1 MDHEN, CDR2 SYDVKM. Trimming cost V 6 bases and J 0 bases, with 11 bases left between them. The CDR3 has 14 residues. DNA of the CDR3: TGTGCCAGCAGGACAGGCTTAGCTAACTATGGCTACACCTTC. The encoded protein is CASRTGLANYGYTF.

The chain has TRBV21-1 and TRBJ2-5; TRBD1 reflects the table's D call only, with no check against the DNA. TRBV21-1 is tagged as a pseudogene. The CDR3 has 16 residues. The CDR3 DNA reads TGTGCCAGCAGCAAGGCTCGACAGGGCCTACAAGAGACCCAGTACTTC. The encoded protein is CASSKARQGLQETQYF.

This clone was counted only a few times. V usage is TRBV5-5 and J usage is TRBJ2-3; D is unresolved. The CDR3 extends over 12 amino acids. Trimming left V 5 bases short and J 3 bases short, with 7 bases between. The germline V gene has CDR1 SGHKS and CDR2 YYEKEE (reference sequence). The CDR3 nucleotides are TGTGCCAGCAGGGTGTCGACAGATACGCAGTATTTT. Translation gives CASRVSTDTQYF.

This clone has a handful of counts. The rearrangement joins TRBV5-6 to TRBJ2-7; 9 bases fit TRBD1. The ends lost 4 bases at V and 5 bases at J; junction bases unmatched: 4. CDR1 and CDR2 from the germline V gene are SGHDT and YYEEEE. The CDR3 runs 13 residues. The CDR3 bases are TGTGCCAGCAGCCGGACAGGGGTCCACGAGCAGTACTTC. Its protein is CASSRTGVHEQYF. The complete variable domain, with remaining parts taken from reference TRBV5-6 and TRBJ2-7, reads DAGVTQSPTHLIKTRGQQVTLRCSPKSGHDTVSWYQQALGQGPQFIFQYYEEEERQRGNFPDRFSGHQFPNYSSELNVNALLLGDSALYLCASSRTGVHEQYFGPGTRLTVT.

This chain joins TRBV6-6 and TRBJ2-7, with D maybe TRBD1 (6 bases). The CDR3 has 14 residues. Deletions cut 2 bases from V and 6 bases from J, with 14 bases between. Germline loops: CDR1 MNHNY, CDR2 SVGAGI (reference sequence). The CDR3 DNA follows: TGTGCCAGCAGTTACGACACAGGGAGACCCGAGCAGTACTTC. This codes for CASSYDTGRPEQYF.

DNA of the CDR3: TGTGCCAGCAGCTTAGCGAGGACTAGCAATCAGCCCCAGCATTTT. Protein: CASSLARTSNQPQHF. The chain joins TRBV7-2 to TRBJ1-5; D unresolved. The CDR3 contains 15 residues. V lost 0 bases to trimming and J lost 0 bases, with 6 bases between them. CDR1 is SGHTA, CDR2 FQGNSA, per germline. Full variable domain (outside the CDR3, taken from reference TRBV7-2 and TRBJ1-5): GAGVSQSPSNKVTEKGKDVELRCDPISGHTALYWYRQSLGQGLEFLIYFQGNSAPDKSGLPSDRFSAERTGGSVSTLTIQRTQQEDSAVYLCASSLARTSNQPQHFGDGTRLSIL.

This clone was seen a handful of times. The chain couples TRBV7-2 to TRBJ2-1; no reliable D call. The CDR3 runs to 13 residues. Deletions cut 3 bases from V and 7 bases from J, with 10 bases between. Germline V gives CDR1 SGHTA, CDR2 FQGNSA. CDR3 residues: CASSFQVGNEQFF. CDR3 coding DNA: TGTGCCAGCAGCTTCCAAGTTGGGAATGAGCAGTTCTTC.

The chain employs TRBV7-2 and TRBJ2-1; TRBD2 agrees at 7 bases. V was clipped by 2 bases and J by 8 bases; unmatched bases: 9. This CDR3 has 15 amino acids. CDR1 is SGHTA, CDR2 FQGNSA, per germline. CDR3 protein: CASSLRYRGVDEQFF. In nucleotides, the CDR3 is TGTGCCAGCAGCTTACGGTACCGGGGGGTGGATGAGCAGTTCTTC.

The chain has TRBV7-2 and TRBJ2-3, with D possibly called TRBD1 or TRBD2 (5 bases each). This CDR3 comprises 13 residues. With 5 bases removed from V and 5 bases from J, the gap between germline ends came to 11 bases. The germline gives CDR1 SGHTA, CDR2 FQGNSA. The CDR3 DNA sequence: TGTGCCAGCAGCGCTCGGGACCGAGATACGCAGTATTTT. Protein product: CASSARDRDTQYF.

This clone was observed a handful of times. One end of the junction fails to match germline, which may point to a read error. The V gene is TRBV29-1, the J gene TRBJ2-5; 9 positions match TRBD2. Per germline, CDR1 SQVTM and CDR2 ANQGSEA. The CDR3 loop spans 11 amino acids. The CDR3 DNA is TGCAGCGTTGAAGAATTAGCGGGGGCCAACTTC. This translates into CSVEELAGANF.

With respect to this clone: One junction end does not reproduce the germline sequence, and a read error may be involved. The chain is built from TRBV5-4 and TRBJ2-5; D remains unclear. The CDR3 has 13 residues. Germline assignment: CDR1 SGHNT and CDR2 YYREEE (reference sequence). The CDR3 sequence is CASSLASQGTQYF. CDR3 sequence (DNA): TGTGCCAGCAGCTTGGCCTCCCAAGGGACCCAGTACTTC.

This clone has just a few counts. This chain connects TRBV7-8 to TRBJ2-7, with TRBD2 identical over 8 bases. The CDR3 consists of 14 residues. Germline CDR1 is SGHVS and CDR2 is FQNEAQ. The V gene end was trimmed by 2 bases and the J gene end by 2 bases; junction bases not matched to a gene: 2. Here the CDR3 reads CASSLISGTYEQYF. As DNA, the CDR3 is TGTGCCAGCAGCTTAATTAGCGGGACCTACGAGCAGTACTTC.

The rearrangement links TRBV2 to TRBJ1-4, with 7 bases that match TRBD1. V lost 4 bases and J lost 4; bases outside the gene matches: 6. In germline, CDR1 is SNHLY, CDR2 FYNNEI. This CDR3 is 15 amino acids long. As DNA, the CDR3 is TGTGCCAGCAGTGGGTTGACAGGGAGTAATGAAAAACTGTTTTTT. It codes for CASSGLTGSNEKLFF.

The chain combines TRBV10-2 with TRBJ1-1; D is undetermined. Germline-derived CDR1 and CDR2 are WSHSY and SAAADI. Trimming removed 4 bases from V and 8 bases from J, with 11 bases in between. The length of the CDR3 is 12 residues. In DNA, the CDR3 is TGCGCCAGCAGTGTTTCGTCTCAGGAAGCTTTCTTT. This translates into CASSVSSQEAFF.

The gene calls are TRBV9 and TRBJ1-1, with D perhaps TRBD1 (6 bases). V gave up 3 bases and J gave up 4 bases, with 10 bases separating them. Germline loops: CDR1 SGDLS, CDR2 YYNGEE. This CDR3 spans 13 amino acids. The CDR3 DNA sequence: TGTGCCAGCAGCGAACAGGGAGGCACTGAAGCTTTCTTT. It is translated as CASSEQGGTEAFF.

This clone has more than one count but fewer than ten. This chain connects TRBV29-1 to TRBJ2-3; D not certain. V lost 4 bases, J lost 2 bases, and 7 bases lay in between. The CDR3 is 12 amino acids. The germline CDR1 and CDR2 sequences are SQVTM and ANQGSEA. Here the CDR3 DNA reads TGCAGCGTTGTGCTAACCACAGATACGCAGTATTTT. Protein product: CSVVLTTDTQYF.

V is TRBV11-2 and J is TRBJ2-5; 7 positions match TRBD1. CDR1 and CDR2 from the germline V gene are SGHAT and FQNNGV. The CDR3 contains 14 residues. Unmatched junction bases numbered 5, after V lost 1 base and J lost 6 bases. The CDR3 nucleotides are TGTGCCAGCAGCTTAGGACAGGGTTTAAAGACCCAGTACTTC. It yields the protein CASSLGQGLKTQYF.

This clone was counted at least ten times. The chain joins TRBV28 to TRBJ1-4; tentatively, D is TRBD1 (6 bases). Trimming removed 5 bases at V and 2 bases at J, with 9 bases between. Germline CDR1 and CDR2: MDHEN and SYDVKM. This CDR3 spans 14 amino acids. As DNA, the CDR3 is TGTGCCAGCAGTCTAGGACAGACTAATGAAAAACTGTTTTTT. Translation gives CASSLGQTNEKLFF. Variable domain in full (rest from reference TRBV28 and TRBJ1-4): DVKVTQSSRYLVKRTGEKVFLECVQDMDHENMFWYRQDPGLGLRLIYFSYDVKMKEKGDIPEGYSVSREKKERFSLILESASTNQTSMYLCASSLGQTNEKLFFGSGTQLSVL.

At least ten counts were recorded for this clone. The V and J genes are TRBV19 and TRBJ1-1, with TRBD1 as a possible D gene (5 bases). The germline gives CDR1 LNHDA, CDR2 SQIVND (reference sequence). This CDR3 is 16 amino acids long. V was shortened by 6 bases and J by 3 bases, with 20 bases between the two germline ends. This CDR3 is CASRRAVREGDTEAFF. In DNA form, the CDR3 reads TGTGCCAGTAGGAGGGCTGTCAGGGAAGGGGACACTGAAGCTTTCTTT.

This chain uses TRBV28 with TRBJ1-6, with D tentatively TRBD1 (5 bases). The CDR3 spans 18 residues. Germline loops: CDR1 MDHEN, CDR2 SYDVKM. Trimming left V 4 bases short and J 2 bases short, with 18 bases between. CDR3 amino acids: CASSSPRGGPAYNSPLHF. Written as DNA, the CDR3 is TGTGCCAGCAGTTCCCCGAGGGGCGGCCCAGCCTATAATTCACCCCTCCACTTT.

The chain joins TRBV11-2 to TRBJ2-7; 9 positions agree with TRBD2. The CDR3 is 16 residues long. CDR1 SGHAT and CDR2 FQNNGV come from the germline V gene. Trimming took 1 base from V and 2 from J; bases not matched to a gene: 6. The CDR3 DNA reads TGTGCCAGCAGCTTAGCAAGCGGGGGGCAACCCTACGAGCAGTACTTC. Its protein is CASSLASGGQPYEQYF.